This section outlines one T cell receptor (beta chain) sequence together with its context. Its target is unknown. The V and J ends lost 4 bases and 8 bases, in that order; junction bases with no gene match: 7. The CDR3 sequence is 12 residues long. The germline CDR1 and CDR2 sequences are SQVTM and ANQGSEA. As for treatment: oral pan-JAK inhibitor, 5-10 mg twice daily. Specimens obtained from alopecia areata patients comprised lesional scalp punch biopsies and peripheral blood. The authors sorted CD4+ and CD8+ T cells from PBMCs. This entry belongs to a study of CD8+ T cells in alopecia areata. Study as a whole: The tofacitinib course ran for 6 to 18 months and was followed by 6 months off drug.

Sequencing templates came from extracted RNA that was reverse transcribed into cDNA. The table came from immunoSEQ multiplex PCR; TCRdb's copy has only in-frame clones and leaves some out. The data hold some 190,000 clones, with approximately 72% observed a single time. Whole-study findings and limits: Normal scalp showed lower clonality than lesional scalp, especially alopecia totalis/universalis.

This sequence joins TRBV29-1 and TRBJ1-2; 7 bases agree with TRBD1. This material consisted of CD4+ T cells sorted from blood, taken at week 44, from a patient treated with tofacitinib. The receptor's source is a human donor with alopecia areata. In nucleotides, the CDR3 is TGCAGCGTTGGGGAGGGGGCGCGGGGCTACACCTTC. This sequence encodes CSVGEGARGYTF.